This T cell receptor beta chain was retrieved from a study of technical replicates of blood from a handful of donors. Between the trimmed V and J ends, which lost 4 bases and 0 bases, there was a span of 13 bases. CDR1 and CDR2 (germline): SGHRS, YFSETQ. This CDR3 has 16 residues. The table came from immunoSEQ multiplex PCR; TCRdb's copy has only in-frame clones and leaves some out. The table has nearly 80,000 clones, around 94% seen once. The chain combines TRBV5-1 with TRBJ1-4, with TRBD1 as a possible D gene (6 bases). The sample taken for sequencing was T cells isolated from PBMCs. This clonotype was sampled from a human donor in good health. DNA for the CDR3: TGCGCCAGCAGCCCCAGGGGTGCGTCAACTAATGAAAAACTGTTTTTT. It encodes CASSPRGASTNEKLFF. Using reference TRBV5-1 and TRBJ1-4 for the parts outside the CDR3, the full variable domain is KAGVTQTPRYLIKTRGQQVTLSCSPISGHRSVSWYQQTPGQGLQFLFEYFSETQRNKGNFPGRFSGRQFSNSRSEMNVSTLELGDSALYLCASSPRGASTNEKLFFGSGTQLSVL.